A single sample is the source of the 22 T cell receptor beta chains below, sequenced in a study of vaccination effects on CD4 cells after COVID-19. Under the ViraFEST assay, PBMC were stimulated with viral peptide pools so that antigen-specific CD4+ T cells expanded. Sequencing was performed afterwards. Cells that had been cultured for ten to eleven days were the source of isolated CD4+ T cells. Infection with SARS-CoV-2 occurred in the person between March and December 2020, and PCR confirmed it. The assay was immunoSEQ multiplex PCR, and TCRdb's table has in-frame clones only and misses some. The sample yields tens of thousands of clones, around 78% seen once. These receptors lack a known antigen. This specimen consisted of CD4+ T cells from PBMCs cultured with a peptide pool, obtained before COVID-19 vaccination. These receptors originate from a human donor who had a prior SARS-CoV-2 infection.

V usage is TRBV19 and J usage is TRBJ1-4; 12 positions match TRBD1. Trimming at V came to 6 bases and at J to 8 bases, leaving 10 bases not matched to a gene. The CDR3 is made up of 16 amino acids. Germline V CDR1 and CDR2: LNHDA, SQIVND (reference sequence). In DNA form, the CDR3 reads TGTGCCAGTAGCGAACCGGGACAGGGGGCTCGAGAAAAACTGTTTTTT. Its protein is CASSEPGQGAREKLFF. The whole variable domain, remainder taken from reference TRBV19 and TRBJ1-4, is DGGITQSPKYLFRKEGQNVTLSCEQNLNHDAMYWYRQDPGQGLRLIYYSQIVNDFQKGDIAEGYSVSREKKESFPLTVTSAQKNPTAFYLCASSEPGQGAREKLFFGSGTQLSVL.

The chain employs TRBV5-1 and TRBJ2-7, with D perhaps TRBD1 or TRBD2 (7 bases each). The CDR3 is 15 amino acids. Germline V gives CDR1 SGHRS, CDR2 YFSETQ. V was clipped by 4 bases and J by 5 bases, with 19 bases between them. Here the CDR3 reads CASSRGGEGAHEQYF. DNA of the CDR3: TGCGCCAGCAGCCGAGGTGGGGAGGGGGCCCACGAGCAGTACTTC.

The CDR3 DNA is TGCGCCAGCAGCCAAGATCTCGGCAGGGGGCACTACACTGAAGCTTTCTTT. Translated: CASSQDLGRGHYTEAFF. The V call is TRBV4-3, the J call TRBJ1-1; 8 nucleotides line up with TRBD1. Germline CDR1 and CDR2: LGHNA and YSLEER. The junction had 9 bases not matched to a gene; V was cut back by 0 bases and J by 3 bases. This CDR3 region has 17 residues.

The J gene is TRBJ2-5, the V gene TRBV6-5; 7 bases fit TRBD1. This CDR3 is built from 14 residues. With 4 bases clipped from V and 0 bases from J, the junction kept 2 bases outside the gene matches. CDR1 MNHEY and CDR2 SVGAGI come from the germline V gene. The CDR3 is CASSSTGYQETQYF. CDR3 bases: TGTGCCAGCAGTTCGACAGGGTACCAAGAGACCCAGTACTTC.

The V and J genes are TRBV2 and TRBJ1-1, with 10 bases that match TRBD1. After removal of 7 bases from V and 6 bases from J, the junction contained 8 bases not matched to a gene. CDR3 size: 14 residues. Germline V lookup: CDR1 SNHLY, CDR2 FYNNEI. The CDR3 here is CASISGQGIPEAFF. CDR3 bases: TGTGCCAGCATTTCGGGACAGGGGATCCCTGAAGCTTTCTTT.

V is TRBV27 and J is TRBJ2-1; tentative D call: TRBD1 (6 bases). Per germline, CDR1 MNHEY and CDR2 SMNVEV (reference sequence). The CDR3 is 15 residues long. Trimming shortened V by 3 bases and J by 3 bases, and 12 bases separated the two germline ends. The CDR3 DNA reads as TGTGCCAGCAGTTTCGAGGCCAGGGGCTACAATGAGCAGTTCTTC. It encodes CASSFEARGYNEQFF.

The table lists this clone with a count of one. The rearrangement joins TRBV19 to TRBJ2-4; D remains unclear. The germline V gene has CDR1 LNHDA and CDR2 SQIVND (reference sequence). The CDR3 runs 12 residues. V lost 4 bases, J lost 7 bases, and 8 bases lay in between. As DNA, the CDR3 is TGTGCCAGTAGTACCTCCGACAACATTCAGTACTTC. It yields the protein CASSTSDNIQYF. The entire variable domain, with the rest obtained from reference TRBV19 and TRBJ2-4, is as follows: DGGITQSPKYLFRKEGQNVTLSCEQNLNHDAMYWYRQDPGQGLRLIYYSQIVNDFQKGDIAEGYSVSREKKESFPLTVTSAQKNPTAFYLCASSTSDNIQYFGAGTRLSVL.

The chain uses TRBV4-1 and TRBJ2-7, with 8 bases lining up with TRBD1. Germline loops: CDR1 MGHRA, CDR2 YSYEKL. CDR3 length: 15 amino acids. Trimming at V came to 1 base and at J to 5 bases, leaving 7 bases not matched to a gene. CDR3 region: CASSQVGRGLNEQYF. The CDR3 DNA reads TGCGCCAGCAGCCAAGTCGGCAGGGGGCTTAACGAGCAGTACTTC.

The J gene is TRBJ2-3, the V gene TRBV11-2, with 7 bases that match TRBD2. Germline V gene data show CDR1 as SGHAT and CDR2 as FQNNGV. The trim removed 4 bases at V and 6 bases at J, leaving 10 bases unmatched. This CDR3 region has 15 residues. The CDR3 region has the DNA TGTGCCAGCAGCTATGGTGGGAGGGGCATGGATACGCAGTATTTT. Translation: CASSYGGRGMDTQYF.

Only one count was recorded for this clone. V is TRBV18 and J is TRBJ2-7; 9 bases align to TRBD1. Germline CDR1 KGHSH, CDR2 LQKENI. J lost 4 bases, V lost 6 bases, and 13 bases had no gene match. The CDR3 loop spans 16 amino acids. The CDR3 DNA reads TGTGCCAGCTCTCCAGCCACCGGGACAGGGTCTTACGAGCAGTACTTC. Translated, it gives CASSPATGTGSYEQYF.

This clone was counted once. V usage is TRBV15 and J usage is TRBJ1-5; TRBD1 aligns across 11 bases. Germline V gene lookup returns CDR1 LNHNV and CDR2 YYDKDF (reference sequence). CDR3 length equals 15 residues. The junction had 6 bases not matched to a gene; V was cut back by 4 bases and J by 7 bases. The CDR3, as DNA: TGTGCCACCAGCACCCGGACAGGGGGCGGACAGCCCCAGCATTTT. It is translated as CATSTRTGGGQPQHF.

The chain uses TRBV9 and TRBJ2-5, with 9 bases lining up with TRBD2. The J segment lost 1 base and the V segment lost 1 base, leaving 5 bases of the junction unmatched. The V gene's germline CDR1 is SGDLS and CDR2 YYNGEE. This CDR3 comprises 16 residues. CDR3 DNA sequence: TGTGCCAGCAGCGTATCAGCGGGGGGCCCCCAAGAGACCCAGTACTTC. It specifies CASSVSAGGPQETQYF.

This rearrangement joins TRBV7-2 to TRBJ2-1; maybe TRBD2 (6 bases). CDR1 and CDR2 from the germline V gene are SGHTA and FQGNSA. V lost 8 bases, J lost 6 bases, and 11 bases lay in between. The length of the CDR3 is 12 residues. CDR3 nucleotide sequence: TGTGCCAGCTCGGGACTCCGCAATGAGCAGTTCTTC. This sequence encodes CASSGLRNEQFF.

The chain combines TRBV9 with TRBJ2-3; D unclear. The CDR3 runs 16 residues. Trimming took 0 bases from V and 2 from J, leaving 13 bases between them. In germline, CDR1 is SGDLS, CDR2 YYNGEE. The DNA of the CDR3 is TGTGCCAGCAGCGTAGATCCGGGCCTCCACACAGATACGCAGTATTTT. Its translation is CASSVDPGLHTDTQYF.

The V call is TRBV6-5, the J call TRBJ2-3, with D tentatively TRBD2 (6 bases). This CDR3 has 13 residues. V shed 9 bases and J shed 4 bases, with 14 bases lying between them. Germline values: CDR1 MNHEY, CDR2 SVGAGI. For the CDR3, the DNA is TGTGCCAGTCAGGAACAGCGGGCAGATACGCAGTATTTT. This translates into CASQEQRADTQYF.

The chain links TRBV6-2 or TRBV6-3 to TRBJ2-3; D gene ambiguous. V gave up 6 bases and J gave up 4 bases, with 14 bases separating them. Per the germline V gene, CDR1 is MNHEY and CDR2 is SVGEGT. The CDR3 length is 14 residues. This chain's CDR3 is CASSRPRRPDTQYF. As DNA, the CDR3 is TGTGCCAGCAGCCGACCACGCCGGCCAGATACGCAGTATTTT.

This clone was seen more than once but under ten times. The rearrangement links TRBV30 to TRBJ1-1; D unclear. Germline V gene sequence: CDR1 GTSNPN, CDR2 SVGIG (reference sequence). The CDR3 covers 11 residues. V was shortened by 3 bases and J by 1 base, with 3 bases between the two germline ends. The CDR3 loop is CAWSRNTEAFF. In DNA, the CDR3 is TGTGCCTGGAGCAGGAACACTGAAGCTTTCTTT. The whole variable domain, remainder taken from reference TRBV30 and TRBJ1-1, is SQTIHQWPATLVQPVGSPLSLECTVEGTSNPNLYWYRQAAGRGLQLLFYSVGIGQISSEVPQNLSASRPQDRQFILSSKKLLLSDSGFYLCAWSRNTEAFFGQGTRLTVV.

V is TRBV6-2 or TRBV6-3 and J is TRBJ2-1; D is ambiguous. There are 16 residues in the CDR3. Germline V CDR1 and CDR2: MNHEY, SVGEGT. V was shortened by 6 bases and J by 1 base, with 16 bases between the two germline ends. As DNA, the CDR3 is TGTGCCAGCAGCCTACTCGGCGGCCTGTCCTACAATGAGCAGTTCTTC. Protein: CASSLLGGLSYNEQFF.

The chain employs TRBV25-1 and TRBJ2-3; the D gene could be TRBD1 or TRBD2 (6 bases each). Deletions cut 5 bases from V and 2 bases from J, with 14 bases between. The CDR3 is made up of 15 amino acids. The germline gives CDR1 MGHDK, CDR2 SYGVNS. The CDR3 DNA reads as TGTGCCAGCAGTCCACTCCGGGGGCCCACAGATACGCAGTATTTT. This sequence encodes CASSPLRGPTDTQYF.

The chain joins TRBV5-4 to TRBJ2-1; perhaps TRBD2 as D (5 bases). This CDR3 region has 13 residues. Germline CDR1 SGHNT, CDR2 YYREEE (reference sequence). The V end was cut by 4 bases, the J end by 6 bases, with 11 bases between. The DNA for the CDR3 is TGTGCCAGCAGCGGGAGTATCTTCAATGAGCAGTTCTTC. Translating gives CASSGSIFNEQFF.

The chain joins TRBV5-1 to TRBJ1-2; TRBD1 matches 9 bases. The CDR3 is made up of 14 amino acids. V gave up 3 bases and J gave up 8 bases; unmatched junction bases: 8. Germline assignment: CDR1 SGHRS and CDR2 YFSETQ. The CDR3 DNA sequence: TGCGCCAGCAGCTCGCCCTTACAGGGGGCAGGCTACACCTTC. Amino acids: CASSSPLQGAGYTF. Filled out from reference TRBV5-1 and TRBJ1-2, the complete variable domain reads KAGVTQTPRYLIKTRGQQVTLSCSPISGHRSVSWYQQTPGQGLQFLFEYFSETQRNKGNFPGRFSGRQFSNSRSEMNVSTLELGDSALYLCASSSPLQGAGYTFGSGTRLTVV.

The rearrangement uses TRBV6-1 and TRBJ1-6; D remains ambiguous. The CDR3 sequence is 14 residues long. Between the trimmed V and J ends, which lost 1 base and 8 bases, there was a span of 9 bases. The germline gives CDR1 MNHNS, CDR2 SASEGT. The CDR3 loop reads CASSEGPADSPLHF. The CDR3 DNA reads TGTGCCAGCAGTGAAGGGCCGGCGGATTCACCCCTCCACTTT.